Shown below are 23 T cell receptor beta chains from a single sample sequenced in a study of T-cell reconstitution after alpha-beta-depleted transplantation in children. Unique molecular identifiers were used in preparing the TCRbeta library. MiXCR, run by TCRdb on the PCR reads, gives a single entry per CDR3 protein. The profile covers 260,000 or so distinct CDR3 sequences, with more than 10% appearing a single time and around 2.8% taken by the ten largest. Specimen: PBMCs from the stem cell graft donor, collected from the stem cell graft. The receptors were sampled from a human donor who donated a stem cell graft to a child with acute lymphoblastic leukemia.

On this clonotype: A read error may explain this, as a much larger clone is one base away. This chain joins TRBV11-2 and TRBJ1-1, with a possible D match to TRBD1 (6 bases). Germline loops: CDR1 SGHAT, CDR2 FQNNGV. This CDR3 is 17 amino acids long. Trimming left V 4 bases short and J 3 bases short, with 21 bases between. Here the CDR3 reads CASSYLNTPGEDTEAFF. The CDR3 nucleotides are TGTGCCAGCAGCTATCTTAATACGCCAGGGGAGGACACTGAAGCTTTCTTT.

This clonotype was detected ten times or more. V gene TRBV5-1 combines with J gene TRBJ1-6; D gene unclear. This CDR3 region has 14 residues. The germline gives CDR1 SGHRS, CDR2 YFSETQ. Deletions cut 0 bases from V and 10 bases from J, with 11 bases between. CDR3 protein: CASSLEQQISPLHF. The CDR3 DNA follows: TGCGCCAGCAGCTTGGAACAGCAAATCTCACCCCTCCACTTT.

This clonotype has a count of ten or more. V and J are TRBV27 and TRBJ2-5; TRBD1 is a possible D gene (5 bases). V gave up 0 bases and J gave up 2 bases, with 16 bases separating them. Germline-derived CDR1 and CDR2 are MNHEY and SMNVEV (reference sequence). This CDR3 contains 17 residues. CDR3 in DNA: TGTGCCAGCAGTTTATCGCCGCCAGGGTGGTCACAAGAGACCCAGTACTTC. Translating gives CASSLSPPGWSQETQYF.

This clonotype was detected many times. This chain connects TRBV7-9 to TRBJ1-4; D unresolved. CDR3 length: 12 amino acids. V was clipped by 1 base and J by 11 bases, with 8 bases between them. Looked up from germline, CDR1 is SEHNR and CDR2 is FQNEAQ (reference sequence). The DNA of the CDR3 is TGTGCCAGCAGCTTAGTGAGAGAGAAACTGTTTTTT. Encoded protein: CASSLVREKLFF.

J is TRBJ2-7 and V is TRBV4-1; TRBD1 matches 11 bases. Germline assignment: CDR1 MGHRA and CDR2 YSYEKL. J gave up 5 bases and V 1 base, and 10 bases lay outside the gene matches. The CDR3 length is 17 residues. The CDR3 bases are TGCGCCAGCAGCCAAGGCTGGACAGGGGGCACCGGGAACGAGCAGTACTTC. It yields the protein CASSQGWTGGTGNEQYF.

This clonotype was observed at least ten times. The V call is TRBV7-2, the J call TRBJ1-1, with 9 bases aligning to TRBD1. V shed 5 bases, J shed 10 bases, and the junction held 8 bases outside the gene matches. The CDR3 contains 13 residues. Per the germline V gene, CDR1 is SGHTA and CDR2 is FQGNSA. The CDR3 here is CASSPRDRDVAFF. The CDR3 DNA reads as TGTGCCAGCAGCCCAAGGGACAGGGATGTAGCTTTCTTT.

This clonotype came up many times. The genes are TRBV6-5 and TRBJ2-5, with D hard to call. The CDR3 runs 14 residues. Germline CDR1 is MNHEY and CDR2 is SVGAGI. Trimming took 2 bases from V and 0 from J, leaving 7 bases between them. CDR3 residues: CASSYRAHQETQYF. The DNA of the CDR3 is TGTGCCAGCAGTTACAGGGCTCACCAAGAGACCCAGTACTTC.

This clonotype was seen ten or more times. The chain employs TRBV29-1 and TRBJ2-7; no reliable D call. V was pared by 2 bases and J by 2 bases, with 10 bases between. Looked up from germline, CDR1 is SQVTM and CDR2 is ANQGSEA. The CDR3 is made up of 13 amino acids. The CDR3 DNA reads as TGCAGCGTTGAACTTGATGAGCCCTACGAGCAGTACTTC. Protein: CSVELDEPYEQYF.

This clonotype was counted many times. CDR3 in amino acids: CASSQPNLRLTQYF. In nucleotides, the CDR3 is TGTGCCAGCAGCCAACCCAATTTGCGGTTGACCCAGTACTTC. This chain uses TRBV3-1 with TRBJ2-5; no firm D call. Germline CDR1 and CDR2: LGHDT and YNNKEL (reference sequence). The ends were cut back, 2 bases at V and 7 bases at J, with 14 bases in the middle. This CDR3 is 14 amino acids long.

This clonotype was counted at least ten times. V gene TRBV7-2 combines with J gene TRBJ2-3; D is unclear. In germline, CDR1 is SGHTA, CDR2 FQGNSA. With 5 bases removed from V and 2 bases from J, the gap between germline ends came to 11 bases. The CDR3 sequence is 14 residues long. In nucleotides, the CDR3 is TGTGCCAGCAGCCGTTCGCCGTTCACAGATACGCAGTATTTT. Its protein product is CASSRSPFTDTQYF.

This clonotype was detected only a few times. DNA for the CDR3: TGTGCCAGCAGCTACGGAAACAGGGGGCTCAACGAGCAGTACTTC. This translates into CASSYGNRGLNEQYF. The chain couples TRBV6-5 to TRBJ2-7; the match to TRBD1 covers 9 bases. Germline CDR1 MNHEY, CDR2 SVGAGI. V shed 6 bases, J shed 5 bases, and the junction held 11 bases outside the gene matches. The CDR3 is made up of 15 amino acids.

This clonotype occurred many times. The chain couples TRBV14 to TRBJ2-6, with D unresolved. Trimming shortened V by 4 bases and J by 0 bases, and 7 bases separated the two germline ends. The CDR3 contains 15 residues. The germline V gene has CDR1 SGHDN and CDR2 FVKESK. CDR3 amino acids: CASSRETSGANVLTF. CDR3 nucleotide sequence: TGTGCCAGCAGCCGAGAAACCTCTGGGGCCAACGTCCTGACTTTC.

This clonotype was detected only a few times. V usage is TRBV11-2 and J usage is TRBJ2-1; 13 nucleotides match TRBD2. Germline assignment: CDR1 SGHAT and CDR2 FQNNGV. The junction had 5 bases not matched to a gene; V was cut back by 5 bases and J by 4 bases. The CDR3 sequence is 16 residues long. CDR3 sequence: CASSNILAGGYNEQFF. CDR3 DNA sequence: TGTGCCAGCAGCAATATACTAGCGGGAGGGTACAATGAGCAGTTCTTC.

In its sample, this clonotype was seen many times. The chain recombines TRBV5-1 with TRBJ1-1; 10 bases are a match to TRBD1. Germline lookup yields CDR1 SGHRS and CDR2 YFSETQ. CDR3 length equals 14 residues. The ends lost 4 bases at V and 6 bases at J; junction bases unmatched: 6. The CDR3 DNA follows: TGCGCCAGCAGCGTAAGACAGGGGGCAGCTGAAGCTTTCTTT. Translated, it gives CASSVRQGAAEAFF.

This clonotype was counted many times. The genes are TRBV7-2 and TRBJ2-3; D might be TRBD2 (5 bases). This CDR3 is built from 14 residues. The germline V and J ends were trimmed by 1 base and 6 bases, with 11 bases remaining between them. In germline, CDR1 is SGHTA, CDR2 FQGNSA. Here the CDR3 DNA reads TGTGCCAGCAGCTTAGATGCTAGCTTGGATACGCAGTATTTT. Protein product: CASSLDASLDTQYF.

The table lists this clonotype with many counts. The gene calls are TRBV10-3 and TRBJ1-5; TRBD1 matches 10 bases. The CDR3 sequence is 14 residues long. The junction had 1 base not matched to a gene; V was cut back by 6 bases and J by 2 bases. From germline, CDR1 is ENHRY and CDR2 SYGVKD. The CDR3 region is CAIRTGGGNQPQHF. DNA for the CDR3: TGTGCCATCAGGACAGGGGGCGGCAATCAGCCCCAGCATTTT.

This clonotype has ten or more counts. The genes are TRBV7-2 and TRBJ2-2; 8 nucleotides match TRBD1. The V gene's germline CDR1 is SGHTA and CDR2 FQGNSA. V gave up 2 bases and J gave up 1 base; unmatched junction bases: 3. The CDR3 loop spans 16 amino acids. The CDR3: CASSLQTGVNTGELFF. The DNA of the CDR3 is TGTGCCAGCAGCTTACAGACAGGGGTGAACACCGGGGAGCTGTTTTTT. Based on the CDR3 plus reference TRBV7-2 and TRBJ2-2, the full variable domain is GAGVSQSPSNKVTEKGKDVELRCDPISGHTALYWYRQSLGQGLEFLIYFQGNSAPDKSGLPSDRFSAERTGGSVSTLTIQRTQQEDSAVYLCASSLQTGVNTGELFFGEGSRLTVL.

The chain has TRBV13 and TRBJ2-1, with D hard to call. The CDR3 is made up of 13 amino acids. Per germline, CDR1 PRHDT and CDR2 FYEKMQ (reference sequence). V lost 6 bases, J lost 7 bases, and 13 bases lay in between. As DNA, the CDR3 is TGTGCCAGCAGTCCAGGTCTTGGGAATGAGCAGTTCTTC. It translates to CASSPGLGNEQFF.

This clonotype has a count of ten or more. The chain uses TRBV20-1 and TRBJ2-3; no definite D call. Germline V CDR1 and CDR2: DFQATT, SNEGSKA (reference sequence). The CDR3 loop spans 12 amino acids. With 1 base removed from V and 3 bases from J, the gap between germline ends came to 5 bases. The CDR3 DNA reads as TGCAGTGCTAGAGCGGAAACAGATACGCAGTATTTT. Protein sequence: CSARAETDTQYF.

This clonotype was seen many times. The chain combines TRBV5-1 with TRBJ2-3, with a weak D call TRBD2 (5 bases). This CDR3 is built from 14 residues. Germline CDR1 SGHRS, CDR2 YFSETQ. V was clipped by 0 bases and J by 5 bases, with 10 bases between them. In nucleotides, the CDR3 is TGCGCCAGCAGCTTGGGGGGAGCAGAAGATACGCAGTATTTT. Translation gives CASSLGGAEDTQYF.

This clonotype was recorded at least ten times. The CDR3 spells CSARRQLVQETQYF. CDR3 DNA sequence: TGCAGTGCTAGGAGACAGCTCGTACAAGAGACCCAGTACTTC. V and J are TRBV20-1 and TRBJ2-5; maybe TRBD1 (5 bases). Germline V gene data show CDR1 as DFQATT and CDR2 as SNEGSKA (reference sequence). V was shortened by 3 bases and J by 2 bases, with 13 bases between the two germline ends. CDR3 length equals 14 residues.

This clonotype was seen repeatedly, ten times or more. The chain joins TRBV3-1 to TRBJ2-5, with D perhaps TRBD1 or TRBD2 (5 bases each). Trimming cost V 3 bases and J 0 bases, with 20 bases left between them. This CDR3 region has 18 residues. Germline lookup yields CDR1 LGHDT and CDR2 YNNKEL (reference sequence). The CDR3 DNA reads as TGTGCCAGCAGCCACGGTTACATGACGGGACGGAACCAAGAGACCCAGTACTTC. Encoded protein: CASSHGYMTGRNQETQYF.

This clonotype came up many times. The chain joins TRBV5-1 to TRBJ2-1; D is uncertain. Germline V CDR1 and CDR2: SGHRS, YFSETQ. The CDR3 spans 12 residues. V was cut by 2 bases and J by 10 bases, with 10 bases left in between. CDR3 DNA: TGCGCCAGCAGCTTAGGGTCTGCCGAGCAGTTCTTC. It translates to CASSLGSAEQFF.